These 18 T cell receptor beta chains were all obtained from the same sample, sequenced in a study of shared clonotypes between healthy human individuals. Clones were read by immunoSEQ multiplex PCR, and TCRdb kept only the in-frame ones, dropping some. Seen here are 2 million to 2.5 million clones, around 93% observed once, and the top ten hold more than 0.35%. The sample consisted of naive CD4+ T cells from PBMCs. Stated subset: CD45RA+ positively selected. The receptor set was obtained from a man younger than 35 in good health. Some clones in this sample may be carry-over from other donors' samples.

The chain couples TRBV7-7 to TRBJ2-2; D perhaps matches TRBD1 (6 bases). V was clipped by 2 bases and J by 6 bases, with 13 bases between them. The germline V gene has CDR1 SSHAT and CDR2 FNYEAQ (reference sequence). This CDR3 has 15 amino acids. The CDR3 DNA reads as TGTGCCAGCAGCTTATCTGGGACACTTGCCGGGGAGCTGTTTTTT. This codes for CASSLSGTLAGELFF.

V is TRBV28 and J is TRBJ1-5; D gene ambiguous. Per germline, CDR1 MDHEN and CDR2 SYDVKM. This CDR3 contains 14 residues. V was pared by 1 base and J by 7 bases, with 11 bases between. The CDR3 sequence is CASSLYREGQPQHF. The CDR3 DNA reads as TGTGCCAGCAGTTTATACCGGGAAGGACAGCCCCAGCATTTT.

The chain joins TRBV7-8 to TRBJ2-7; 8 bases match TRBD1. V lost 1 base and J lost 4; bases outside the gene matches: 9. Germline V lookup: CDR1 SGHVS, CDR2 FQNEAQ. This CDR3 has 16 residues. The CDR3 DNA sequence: TGTGCCAGCAGCTTAGGTGCTGGGACAGGCGTATACGAGCAGTACTTC. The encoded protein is CASSLGAGTGVYEQYF.

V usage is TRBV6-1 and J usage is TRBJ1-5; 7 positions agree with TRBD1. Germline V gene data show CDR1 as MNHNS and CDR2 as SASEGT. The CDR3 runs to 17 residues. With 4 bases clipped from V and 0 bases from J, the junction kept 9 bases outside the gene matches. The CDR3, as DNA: TGTGCCAGCAGTGGGGGGGGACAGAGGGGTAGCAATCAGCCCCAGCATTTT. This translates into CASSGGGQRGSNQPQHF.

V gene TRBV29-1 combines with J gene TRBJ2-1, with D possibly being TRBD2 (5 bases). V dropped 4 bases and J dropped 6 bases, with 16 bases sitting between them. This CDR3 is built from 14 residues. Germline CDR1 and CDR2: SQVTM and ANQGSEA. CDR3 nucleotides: TGCAGCGTTGGACTATGGACGGCCGGCAATGAGCAGTTCTTC. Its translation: CSVGLWTAGNEQFF.

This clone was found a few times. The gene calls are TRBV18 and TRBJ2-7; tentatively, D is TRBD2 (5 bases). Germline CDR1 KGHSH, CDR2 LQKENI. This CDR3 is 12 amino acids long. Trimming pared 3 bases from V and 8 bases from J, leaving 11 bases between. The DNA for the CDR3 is TGTGCCAGCTCACCCGGCGGGCCTCAGCAGTACTTC. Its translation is CASSPGGPQQYF.

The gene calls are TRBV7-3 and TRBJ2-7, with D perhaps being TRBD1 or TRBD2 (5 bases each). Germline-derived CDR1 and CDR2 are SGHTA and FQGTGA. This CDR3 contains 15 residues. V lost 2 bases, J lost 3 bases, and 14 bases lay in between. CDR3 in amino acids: CASSLGPGLNYEQYF. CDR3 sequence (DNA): TGTGCCAGCAGCTTAGGCCCGGGGCTGAACTACGAGCAGTACTTC.

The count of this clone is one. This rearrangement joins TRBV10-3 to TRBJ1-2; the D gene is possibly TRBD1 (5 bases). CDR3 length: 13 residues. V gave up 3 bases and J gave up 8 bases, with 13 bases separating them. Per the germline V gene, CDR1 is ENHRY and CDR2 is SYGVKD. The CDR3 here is CAISDSRAEGYTF. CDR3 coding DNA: TGTGCCATCAGTGATTCCAGGGCGGAAGGCTACACCTTC.

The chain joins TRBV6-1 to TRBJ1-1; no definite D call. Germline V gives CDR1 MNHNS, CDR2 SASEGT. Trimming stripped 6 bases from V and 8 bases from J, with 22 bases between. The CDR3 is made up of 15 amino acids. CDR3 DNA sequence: TGTGCCAGCAGGGTGAAGGGAACAGAGCTAAGGGAAGCTTTCTTT. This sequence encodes CASRVKGTELREAFF.

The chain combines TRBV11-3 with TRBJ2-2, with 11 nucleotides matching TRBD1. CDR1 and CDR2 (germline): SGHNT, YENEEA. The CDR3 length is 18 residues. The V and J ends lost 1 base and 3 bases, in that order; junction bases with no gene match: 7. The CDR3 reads CASSLAAGQGGYTGELFF. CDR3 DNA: TGTGCCAGCAGCTTAGCGGCGGGACAGGGGGGATACACCGGGGAGCTGTTTTTT.

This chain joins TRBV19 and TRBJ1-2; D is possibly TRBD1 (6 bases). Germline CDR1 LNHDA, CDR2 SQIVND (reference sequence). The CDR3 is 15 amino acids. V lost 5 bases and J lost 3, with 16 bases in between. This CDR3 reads CASSPTDRYDYGYTF. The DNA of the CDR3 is TGTGCCAGTAGTCCGACCGACAGGTATGACTATGGCTACACCTTC. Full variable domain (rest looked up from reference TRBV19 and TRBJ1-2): DGGITQSPKYLFRKEGQNVTLSCEQNLNHDAMYWYRQDPGQGLRLIYYSQIVNDFQKGDIAEGYSVSREKKESFPLTVTSAQKNPTAFYLCASSPTDRYDYGYTFGSGTRLTVV.

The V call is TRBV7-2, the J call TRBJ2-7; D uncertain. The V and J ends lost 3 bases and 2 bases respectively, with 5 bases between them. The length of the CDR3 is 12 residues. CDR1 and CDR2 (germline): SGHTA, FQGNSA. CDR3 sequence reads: CASSFSTYEQYF. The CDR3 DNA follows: TGTGCCAGCAGCTTTTCAACCTACGAGCAGTACTTC.

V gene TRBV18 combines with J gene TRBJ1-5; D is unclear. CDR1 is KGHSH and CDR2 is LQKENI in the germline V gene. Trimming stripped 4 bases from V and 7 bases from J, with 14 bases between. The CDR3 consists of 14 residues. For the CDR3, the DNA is TGTGCCAGCTCACTAGTGCCAAAAGACCAGCCCCAGCATTTT. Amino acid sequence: CASSLVPKDQPQHF.

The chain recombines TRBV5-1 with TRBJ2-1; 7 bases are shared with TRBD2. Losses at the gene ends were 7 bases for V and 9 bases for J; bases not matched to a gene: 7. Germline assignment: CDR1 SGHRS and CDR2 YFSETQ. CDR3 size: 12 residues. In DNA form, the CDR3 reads TGCGCCAGCTTGGAGCCGGGGGGTGAGCAGTTCTTC. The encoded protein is CASLEPGGEQFF.

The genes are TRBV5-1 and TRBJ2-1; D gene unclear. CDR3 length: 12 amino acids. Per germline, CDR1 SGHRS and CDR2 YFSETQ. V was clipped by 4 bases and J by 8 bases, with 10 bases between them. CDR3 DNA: TGCGCCAGCAGCGGCCCCTCAGATGAGCAGTTCTTC. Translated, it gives CASSGPSDEQFF.

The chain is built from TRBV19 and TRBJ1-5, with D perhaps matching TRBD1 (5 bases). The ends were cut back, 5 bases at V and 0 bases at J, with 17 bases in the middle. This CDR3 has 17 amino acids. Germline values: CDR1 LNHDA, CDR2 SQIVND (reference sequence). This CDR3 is CASSLGSLRASNQPQHF. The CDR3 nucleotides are TGTGCCAGTAGTCTAGGAAGCCTCAGGGCTAGCAATCAGCCCCAGCATTTT. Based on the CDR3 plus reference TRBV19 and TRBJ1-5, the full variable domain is DGGITQSPKYLFRKEGQNVTLSCEQNLNHDAMYWYRQDPGQGLRLIYYSQIVNDFQKGDIAEGYSVSREKKESFPLTVTSAQKNPTAFYLCASSLGSLRASNQPQHFGDGTRLSIL.

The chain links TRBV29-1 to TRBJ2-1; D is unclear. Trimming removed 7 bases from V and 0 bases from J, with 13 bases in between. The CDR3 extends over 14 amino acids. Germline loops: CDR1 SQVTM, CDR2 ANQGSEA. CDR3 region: CSGVSPSSYNEQFF. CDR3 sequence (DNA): TGCAGCGGTGTTAGTCCGAGCTCCTACAATGAGCAGTTCTTC.

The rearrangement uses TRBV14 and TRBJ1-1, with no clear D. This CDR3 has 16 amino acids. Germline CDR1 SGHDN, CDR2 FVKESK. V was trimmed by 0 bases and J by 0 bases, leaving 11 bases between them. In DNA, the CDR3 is TGTGCCAGCAGCCAAGATCTTGGGGAGGTGAACACTGAAGCTTTCTTT. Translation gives CASSQDLGEVNTEAFF.